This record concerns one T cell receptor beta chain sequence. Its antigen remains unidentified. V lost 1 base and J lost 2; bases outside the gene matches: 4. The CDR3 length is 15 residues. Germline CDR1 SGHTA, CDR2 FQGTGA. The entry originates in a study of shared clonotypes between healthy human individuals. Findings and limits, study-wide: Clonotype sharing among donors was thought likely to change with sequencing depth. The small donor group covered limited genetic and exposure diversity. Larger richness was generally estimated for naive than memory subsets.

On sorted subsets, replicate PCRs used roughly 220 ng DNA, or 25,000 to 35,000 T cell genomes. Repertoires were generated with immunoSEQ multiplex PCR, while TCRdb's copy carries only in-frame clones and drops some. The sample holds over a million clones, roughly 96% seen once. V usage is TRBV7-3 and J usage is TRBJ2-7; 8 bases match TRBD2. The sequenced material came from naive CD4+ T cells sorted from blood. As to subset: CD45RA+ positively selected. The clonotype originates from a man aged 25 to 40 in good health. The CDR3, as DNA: TGTGCCAGCAGCTTAAAGCGGGAGACTGCCTACGAGCAGTACTTC. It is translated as CASSLKRETAYEQYF.